Shown below are 20 T cell receptor beta chains from a single sample sequenced in a study of T cells after yellow fever vaccination. TCRdb processed the 5' RACE reads anew with MiXCR; each CDR3 protein has one entry. Of about 160,000 distinct CDR3 sequences listed, around 8.5% are singletons. The sample here was CD8+ T cells sorted from PBMCs, taken 45 days after the yellow fever booster vaccination. The origin of the receptors is a man aged 18 to 30 who received the YFV17D yellow fever vaccine.

This rearrangement joins TRBV7-9 to TRBJ2-3; no reliable D call. The germline V gene has CDR1 SEHNR and CDR2 FQNEAQ (reference sequence). The CDR3 is 17 amino acids. V lost 5 bases and J 3 bases, leaving 21 bases between the germline ends. The CDR3 protein is CASSIFRSQKPTDTQYF. CDR3 DNA: TGTGCCAGCAGCATCTTCCGGAGCCAGAAGCCTACAGATACGCAGTATTTT.

The V gene is TRBV19, the J gene TRBJ2-3; 9 positions match TRBD2. The CDR3 consists of 16 residues. V shed 4 bases and J 2 bases; nucleotides not matched to a gene: 7. Germline CDR1 reads LNHDA; CDR2 reads SQIVND (reference sequence). The CDR3 is CASSTLTSGPTDTQYF. CDR3 coding DNA: TGTGCCAGTAGTACTCTGACTAGCGGACCCACAGATACGCAGTATTTT.

This clonotype was observed a few times. The chain links TRBV7-9 to TRBJ1-1; no firm D call. The CDR3 covers 14 residues. The V gene's germline CDR1 is SEHNR and CDR2 FQNEAQ (reference sequence). Trimming took off 6 bases at V and 5 bases at J, with 16 bases between the two ends. CDR3 loop: CASRDGQERTEAFF. Here the CDR3 DNA reads TGTGCCAGCAGAGATGGGCAGGAACGGACTGAAGCTTTCTTT.

This clonotype has at least ten counts. The chain combines TRBV10-3 with TRBJ2-3; 7 bases are a match to TRBD1. V shed 0 bases, J shed 2 bases, and the junction held 5 bases outside the gene matches. Germline CDR1 is ENHRY and CDR2 is SYGVKD. The CDR3 runs to 16 residues. This CDR3 reads CAISESTGRNTDTQYF. In nucleotides, the CDR3 is TGTGCCATCAGTGAGTCGACAGGGCGAAACACAGATACGCAGTATTTT.

The chain employs TRBV4-3 and TRBJ1-1; D is uncertain. The germline CDR1 and CDR2 sequences are LGHNA and YSLEER. The CDR3 length is 13 residues. Trimming pared 2 bases from V and 1 base from J, leaving 5 bases between. The CDR3: CASSQYQNTEAFF. The CDR3 DNA is TGCGCCAGCAGCCAATATCAGAACACTGAAGCTTTCTTT.

This chain links TRBV7-9 with TRBJ2-2; 8 nucleotides line up with TRBD1. The CDR3 covers 15 residues. Trimming removed 5 bases from V and 5 bases from J; junction bases left unmatched: 7. Germline CDR1 and CDR2: SEHNR and FQNEAQ (reference sequence). CDR3: CASSPGQGWTGELFF. CDR3 coding DNA: TGTGCCAGCAGCCCAGGACAGGGATGGACCGGGGAGCTGTTTTTT.

This clonotype was seen more than once but under ten times. V is TRBV7-2 and J is TRBJ1-5; D ambiguous. The germline V gene encodes CDR1 SGHTA and CDR2 FQGNSA. V lost 1 base and J lost 3, with 7 bases in between. This CDR3 is built from 14 residues. The CDR3 reads CASSLVVFNQPQHF. The DNA of the CDR3 is TGTGCCAGCAGCTTAGTGGTGTTCAATCAGCCCCAGCATTTT.

This clonotype was observed at least ten times. This chain uses TRBV9 with TRBJ1-2; TRBD1 matches 10 bases. CDR3 length equals 16 residues. The V gene end was trimmed by 5 bases and the J gene end by 6 bases; junction bases not matched to a gene: 13. The germline V gene encodes CDR1 SGDLS and CDR2 YYNGEE. The CDR3 bases are TGTGCCAGCAGTATCAACATCGGGACAGGGGAGGATGGCTACACCTTC. Residues: CASSINIGTGEDGYTF.

The chain employs TRBV19 and TRBJ1-6; 9 bases match TRBD1. The CDR3 contains 14 residues. The trim removed 8 bases at V and 7 bases at J, leaving 6 bases unmatched. Germline V gives CDR1 LNHDA, CDR2 SQIVND (reference sequence). The CDR3 sequence: CASATGGMNSPLHF. The CDR3 coding sequence is TGTGCCAGTGCGACAGGGGGGATGAATTCACCCCTCCACTTT.

This clonotype has just a few counts. V usage is TRBV15 and J usage is TRBJ1-2; 8 bases fit TRBD1. This CDR3 contains 14 residues. Germline CDR1 LNHNV, CDR2 YYDKDF (reference sequence). Germline trimming cut 4 bases from V and 5 bases from J; bases unmatched to any gene: 6. CDR3 coding DNA: TGTGCCACCAGCACCGGGACAGGTAGTTATGGCTACACCTTC. It yields the protein CATSTGTGSYGYTF.

The V and J genes are TRBV4-1 and TRBJ1-5; 8 bases agree with TRBD1. Per germline, CDR1 MGHRA and CDR2 YSYEKL. The CDR3 extends over 16 amino acids. V shed 2 bases, J shed 7 bases, and the junction held 10 bases outside the gene matches. The CDR3 nucleotides read TGCGCCAGCAGCCAATATCCTACAGGGGGGGAACAGCCCCAGCATTTT. This translates into CASSQYPTGGEQPQHF.

The V call is TRBV20-1, the J call TRBJ1-1; 7 bases fit TRBD1. The CDR3 is 15 residues long. J lost 1 base, V lost 0 bases, and 5 bases had no gene match. Looked up from germline, CDR1 is DFQATT and CDR2 is SNEGSKA (reference sequence). CDR3 nucleotide sequence: TGCAGTGCTAGAGACCTAAACAGGGGGAACACTGAAGCTTTCTTT. It yields the protein CSARDLNRGNTEAFF.

The chain combines TRBV28 with TRBJ2-5; the D is unclear. V gave up 3 bases and J gave up 9 bases, with 17 bases separating them. Germline V gives CDR1 MDHEN, CDR2 SYDVKM. There are 14 residues in the CDR3. The CDR3 reads CASSLPGLIQAQYF. DNA of the CDR3: TGTGCCAGCAGTTTGCCCGGCCTCATTCAGGCCCAGTACTTC.

In this sample, this clonotype turned up a few times. J is TRBJ2-1 and V is TRBV27; 7 positions match TRBD2. This CDR3 is 15 amino acids long. The germline V gene encodes CDR1 MNHEY and CDR2 SMNVEV (reference sequence). The V segment lost 3 bases and the J segment 6 bases; nucleotides outside the gene matches: 8. The CDR3 reads CASSFGTTLSNEQFF. For the CDR3, the DNA is TGTGCCAGCAGTTTCGGGACTACCCTAAGCAATGAGCAGTTCTTC.

This clonotype turned up a few times. The gene calls are TRBV14 and TRBJ2-1; D might be TRBD2 (6 bases). V was trimmed by 1 base and J by 8 bases, leaving 18 bases between them. Per the germline V gene, CDR1 is SGHDN and CDR2 is FVKESK. This CDR3 has 16 amino acids. CDR3 region: CASSQAPGGRSDEQFF. The CDR3 DNA reads as TGTGCCAGCAGCCAAGCCCCCGGGGGTCGGTCCGATGAGCAGTTCTTC.

This clonotype has at least ten counts. The genes are TRBV3-1 and TRBJ1-5; no definite D call. The V gene's germline CDR1 is LGHDT and CDR2 YNNKEL (reference sequence). Trimming pared 1 base from V and 4 bases from J, leaving 17 bases between. The CDR3 length is 17 residues. The chain's CDR3 is CASSQGFRAPLNQPQHF. The CDR3, as DNA: TGTGCCAGCAGCCAAGGCTTTAGGGCCCCCCTTAATCAGCCCCAGCATTTT. Supplemented by reference TRBV3-1 and TRBJ1-5, the full variable domain reads DTAVSQTPKYLVTQMGNDKSIKCEQNLGHDTMYWYKQDSKKFLKIMFSYNNKELIINETVPNRFSPKSPDKAHLNLHINSLELGDSAVYFCASSQGFRAPLNQPQHFGDGTRLSIL.

This clonotype was recorded many times. V usage is TRBV19 and J usage is TRBJ1-2, with 8 bases matching TRBD1. Trimming removed 6 bases from V and 7 bases from J; junction bases left unmatched: 7. Germline assignment: CDR1 LNHDA and CDR2 SQIVND (reference sequence). The CDR3 runs 13 residues. The CDR3 is CASSPSGGSGYTF. CDR3 in DNA: TGTGCCAGTAGCCCCTCAGGGGGCAGTGGCTACACCTTC.

As concerns this clonotype: The junction does not match germline at one end; this may be a read error. This chain joins TRBV7-7 and TRBJ2-5; TRBD1 matches at 8 bases. The CDR3 is 15 residues long. Germline CDR1 reads SSHAT; CDR2 reads FNYEAQ (reference sequence). The CDR3 sequence: CASSLADRGQETQYF. The CDR3 DNA sequence: TGTGCTAGCAGCTTAGCAGACAGGGGACAAGAGACCCAGTACTTC.

The chain carries TRBV7-8 and TRBJ2-3; 7 bases line up with TRBD2. Germline trimming cut 3 bases from V and 5 bases from J; bases unmatched to any gene: 11. The CDR3 is made up of 16 amino acids. Looked up from germline, CDR1 is SGHVS and CDR2 is FQNEAQ. DNA for the CDR3: TGTGCCAGCAGCTTTAGCCTGGGGGGGTTGGGAGATACGCAGTATTTT. Encoded protein: CASSFSLGGLGDTQYF.

This clonotype showed up just a few times. The chain has TRBV15 and TRBJ1-1; D uncertain. Germline CDR1 reads LNHNV; CDR2 reads YYDKDF (reference sequence). V lost 3 bases, J lost 5 bases, and 19 bases lay in between. This CDR3 contains 16 residues. The CDR3, as DNA: TGTGCCACCAGCAGCGAGGGTCCCGTGGCGGGAACTGAAGCTTTCTTT. Translation gives CATSSEGPVAGTEAFF.